These T cell receptor beta chains were read from a single sample in a study of blood T cell repertoires in COVID-19. TCRdb's copy holds only in-frame clones and misses some; the assay was immunoSEQ multiplex PCR. The sample includes approximately 240,000 clones, 84% of them seen just once. Sequencing used peripheral blood. Receptors were obtained from a woman aged 40 to 50 who had recovered from COVID-19. Both conserved end residues are part of each CDR3. A D gene is named only where the DNA matches it firmly. The listing skips clone size in some rows; elsewhere it reads once, few, many or a size class.

size: NA; J: TRBJ1-4; D: TRBD1; V: TRBV14; DNA: TGTGCCAGCAGCCAAGCGACAGGGAGGATGAATGAAAAACTGTTTTTT; CDR3: CASSQATGRMNEKLFF
size: NA; J: TRBJ2-7; D: TRBD1; V: TRBV5-5; DNA: TGTGCCAGCAGCCTCGGGACAGCCGATGGCGAGCAGTACTTC; CDR3: CASSLGTADGEQYF
size: NA; J: TRBJ2-3; D: TRBD1; V: TRBV15; DNA: TGTGCCACCAGCCGGCTACAGGGGGCAGATACGCAGTATTTT; CDR3: CATSRLQGADTQYF
size: once; J: TRBJ1-5; D: NA; V: TRBV6-5; DNA: TGTGCCAGCAAGGGGGGGGCGGGGCAGCCCCAGCATTTT; CDR3: CASKGGAGQPQHF
size: once; J: TRBJ1-3; D: TRBD1; V: TRBV28; DNA: TGTGCCAGCAGTCTGACAGGGAAAGCTGGAAACACCATATATTTT; CDR3: CASSLTGKAGNTIYF
size: NA; J: TRBJ1-2; D: NA; V: TRBV18; DNA: TGTGCCAGCTCACCTGTAACAGGGATCGACTATGGCTACACCTTC; CDR3: CASSPVTGIDYGYTF
size: NA; J: TRBJ1-2; D: TRBD1; V: TRBV4-3; DNA: TGCGCCAGCAGCCAGAGTACCGGGACAGAGAACTATGGCTACACCTTC; CDR3: CASSQSTGTENYGYTF
size: NA; J: TRBJ1-5; D: NA; V: TRBV5-5; DNA: TGTGCCAGCAGCTTGCTCCCCACTACTACTAATCAGCCCCAGCATTTT; CDR3: CASSLLPTTTNQPQHF
size: NA; J: TRBJ1-1; D: NA; V: TRBV18; DNA: TGTGCCAGCTCGCCCGAAGCCAGGGTTACTGAAGCTTTCTTT; CDR3: CASSPEARVTEAFF
size: NA; J: TRBJ2-2; D: NA; V: TRBV13; DNA: TGTGCCAGCAGCTTATTACAGAACACCGGGGAGCTGTTTTTT; CDR3: CASSLLQNTGELFF
size: NA; J: TRBJ1-1; D: NA; V: TRBV7-2; DNA: TGTGCCAGCAGCTTACCTCAGGGCTTGGGCACTGAAGCTTTCTTT; CDR3: CASSLPQGLGTEAFF
size: NA; J: TRBJ2-2; D: NA; V: TRBV11-3; DNA: TGTGCCAGCAGCTTCTCAGTCACCGGGGAGCTGTTTTTT; CDR3: CASSFSVTGELFF
size: few; J: TRBJ1-6; D: NA; V: TRBV6-2/TRBV6-3; DNA: TGTGCCAGCAGTTATGCAGGGATTAATTCACCCCTCCACTTT; CDR3: CASSYAGINSPLHF
size: NA; J: TRBJ1-6; D: NA; V: TRBV11-2; DNA: TGTGCCAGCAGGGGGAGCGGGACCTTGGGTTCACCCCTCCACTTT; CDR3: CASRGSGTLGSPLHF
size: NA; J: TRBJ1-2; D: NA; V: TRBV5-6; DNA: TGTGCCAGCAGCTTGTGGGAAACAGGGTTCTCCGATGGCTACACCTTC; CDR3: CASSLWETGFSDGYTF
size: NA; J: TRBJ2-1; D: NA; V: TRBV28; DNA: TGTGCCAGCAGGGTGGGGGGGCAGGAGACAGATGAGCAGTTCTTC; CDR3: CASRVGGQETDEQFF
size: NA; J: TRBJ2-3; D: TRBD2; V: TRBV9; DNA: TGTGCCAGCAGCCTATACTTAGCGGGGGGAACAGATACGCAGTATTTT; CDR3: CASSLYLAGGTDTQYF
size: NA; J: TRBJ1-1; D: TRBD1; V: TRBV3-1/TRBV3-2; DNA: TGTGCCAGCAGCTATCTACCGGGACAGGCGAACACTGAAGCTTTCTTT; CDR3: CASSYLPGQANTEAFF
size: NA; J: TRBJ2-7; D: TRBD1; V: TRBV6-4; DNA: TGTGCCAGCAGTGAACAACAGGGGGGCGAGCAGTACTTC; CDR3: CASSEQQGGEQYF
size: NA; J: TRBJ1-2; D: NA; V: TRBV6-2/TRBV6-3; DNA: TGTGCCAGCAGTTACCCCAACCGACAAGACTATGGCTACACCTTC; CDR3: CASSYPNRQDYGYTF
size: NA; J: TRBJ2-7; D: NA; V: TRBV29-1; DNA: TGCAGCGTTGAGACCGCGGCGTCAGCCTACGAGCAGTACTTC; CDR3: CSVETAASAYEQYF
size: NA; J: TRBJ1-1; D: TRBD1; V: TRBV7-2; DNA: TGTGCCAGCAGCTTAGCTACGACAGGGGGCACTGAAGCTTTCTTT; CDR3: CASSLATTGGTEAFF
size: NA; J: TRBJ1-1; D: NA; V: TRBV3-1/TRBV3-2; DNA: TGTGCCAGCAGCCAAGGAGGGGGTTACACTGAAGCTTTCTTT; CDR3: CASSQGGGYTEAFF
size: NA; J: TRBJ2-7; D: NA; V: TRBV5-1; DNA: TGCGCCAGCAGCGTAGACATTTTCTACGAGCAGTACTTC; CDR3: CASSVDIFYEQYF
size: NA; J: TRBJ2-3; D: NA; V: TRBV19; DNA: TGTGCCAGTAGTCATAATTATGCGGGGGACATAACCACCCTGGGTTCGCAGTATTTT; CDR3: CASSHNYAGDITTLGSQYF
size: once; J: TRBJ2-5; D: TRBD1; V: TRBV9; DNA: TGTGCCAGCAGCCCCGGGACAGGGGGCTGGGAGACCCAGTACTTC; CDR3: CASSPGTGGWETQYF
size: NA; J: TRBJ2-4; D: TRBD1; V: TRBV5-4; DNA: TGTGCCAGCAGCCTGGGACAGGCCAAAAACATTCAGTACTTC; CDR3: CASSLGQAKNIQYF
size: NA; J: TRBJ2-7; D: NA; V: TRBV18; DNA: TGTGCCAGCTCACAATCTAGCTCCTACGAGCAGTACTTC; CDR3: CASSQSSSYEQYF
size: few; J: TRBJ2-5; D: TRBD2; V: TRBV7-2; DNA: TGTGCCAGCAGCTCCCTTAGCGGGGGGAGGGGAGAGACCCAGTACTTC; CDR3: CASSSLSGGRGETQYF
size: NA; J: TRBJ2-5; D: TRBD1; V: TRBV5-1; DNA: TGCGCCAGCAGCGGGACGGGGACAGGGGAGACCCAGTACTTC; CDR3: CASSGTGTGETQYF
size: NA; J: TRBJ1-3; D: NA; V: TRBV15; DNA: TGTGCCACCAGCAGAGATCCAGGGGTCTCTGGAAACACCATATATTTT; CDR3: CATSRDPGVSGNTIYF
size: NA; J: TRBJ2-3; D: NA; V: TRBV18; DNA: TGTGCCAGCTCACCACCGGGACTCAGCACAGATACGCAGTATTTT; CDR3: CASSPPGLSTDTQYF
size: NA; J: TRBJ2-5; D: NA; V: TRBV3-1/TRBV3-2; DNA: TGTGCCAGCCAGCGGTTTCCTAAAGAGACCCAGTACTTC; CDR3: CASQRFPKETQYF
size: NA; J: TRBJ1-3; D: TRBD1; V: TRBV4-3; DNA: TGCGCCAGCAGCCAAGACTCCACAGGGGGGATAGGAGGAAACACCATATATTTT; CDR3: CASSQDSTGGIGGNTIYF
size: few; J: TRBJ1-1; D: TRBD1; V: TRBV29-1; DNA: TGCAGCGTTCATGGCAGGGGGCTCACTGAAGCTTTCTTT; CDR3: CSVHGRGLTEAFF
size: NA; J: TRBJ2-4; D: NA; V: TRBV6-6; DNA: TGTGCCAGCAGTCCCATTGATCCAGGGGCAGGTGGAGGCAAAAACATTCAGTACTTC; CDR3: CASSPIDPGAGGGKNIQYF
size: NA; J: TRBJ1-5; D: NA; V: TRBV2; DNA: TGTGCCAGCAGTGAAGCGCAGCAGGGAAGCAATCAGCCCCAGCATTTT; CDR3: CASSEAQQGSNQPQHF
size: many; J: TRBJ1-2; D: NA; V: TRBV11-3; DNA: TGTGCCAGCAGCCCCAGGGGATTACGGGGTAACTATGGCTACACCTTC; CDR3: CASSPRGLRGNYGYTF
size: NA; J: TRBJ2-4; D: TRBD2; V: TRBV7-2; DNA: TGTGCCAGCAGCTTAGGACTAGCGCGGACCCCGTACTTC; CDR3: CASSLGLARTPYF
size: few; J: TRBJ1-3; D: NA; V: TRBV6-2/TRBV6-3; DNA: TGTGCCAGCAGCGGGACCGCGGGGCTTGGAAACACCATATATTTT; CDR3: CASSGTAGLGNTIYF
size: NA; J: TRBJ2-1; D: TRBD2; V: TRBV9; DNA: TGTGCCAGCAGCGCTACGCGCGGGGGGGCTTTTAATGAGCAGTTCTTC; CDR3: CASSATRGGAFNEQFF
size: NA; J: TRBJ1-6; D: NA; V: TRBV28; DNA: TGTGCCAGCAGTCAGACAGAGACACCCCTCCACTTT; CDR3: CASSQTETPLHF
size: NA; J: TRBJ2-7; D: NA; V: TRBV5-1; DNA: TGCGCCAGCAGCTTGGCCGTACAGGTGTACGAGCAGTACTTC; CDR3: CASSLAVQVYEQYF
size: once; J: TRBJ2-1; D: TRBD2; V: TRBV5-1; DNA: TGCGCCAGTAATAATCCGGGGGGGCCCTACAATGAGCAGTTCTTC; CDR3: CASNNPGGPYNEQFF
size: NA; J: TRBJ2-6; D: TRBD1; V: TRBV5-1; DNA: TGCGCCAGCAGCTTACAGGGGGCTGGGGCCAACGTCCTGACTTTC; CDR3: CASSLQGAGANVLTF
size: NA; J: TRBJ1-5; D: NA; V: TRBV24-1; DNA: TGTGCCACCAGTGATTCAGGGCCTAGCAATCAGCCCCAGCATTTT; CDR3: CATSDSGPSNQPQHF
size: NA; J: TRBJ2-7; D: NA; V: TRBV7-2; DNA: TGTGCCAGCAGCTTAGTGTCGGACTACAGTACCGAGCAGTACTTC; CDR3: CASSLVSDYSTEQYF
size: many; J: TRBJ1-3; D: NA; V: TRBV5-6; DNA: TGTGCCAGCAGCTCTCAGGCAGCCTCTGGAAACACCATATATTTT; CDR3: CASSSQAASGNTIYF
size: NA; J: TRBJ2-5; D: NA; V: TRBV7-2; DNA: TGTGCCAGCAGCTTAGTAGGAGGGGCGGGAGAGACCCAGTACTTC; CDR3: CASSLVGGAGETQYF
size: NA; J: TRBJ1-4; D: NA; V: TRBV4-2; DNA: TGTGCCAGCAGCGGGGGCGGGGGTGCTACTGAAAAACTGTTTTTT; CDR3: CASSGGGGATEKLFF
size: once; J: TRBJ2-3; D: NA; V: TRBV20-1; DNA: TGCAGTGCTAGTGGGTCGTCCGCGGGTCCTTTTAGCACAGATACGCAGTATTTT; CDR3: CSASGSSAGPFSTDTQYF
size: NA; J: TRBJ1-2; D: TRBD1; V: TRBV7-2; DNA: TGTGCCAGCAGCTTGGATCAAACAGGGGACACATCTTATGGCTACACCTTC; CDR3: CASSLDQTGDTSYGYTF
size: once; J: TRBJ2-1; D: NA; V: TRBV5-1; DNA: TGCGCCAGCAGCTTGAGTACGGGCTCCTACAATGAGCAGTTCTTC; CDR3: CASSLSTGSYNEQFF
size: NA; J: TRBJ1-1; D: NA; V: TRBV12-3/TRBV12-4; DNA: TGTGCCAGCAGTCTCTTCAGGGAAACTGAAGCTTTCTTT; CDR3: CASSLFRETEAFF
size: once; J: TRBJ1-3; D: NA; V: TRBV9; DNA: TGTGCCAGCAGCGTAGGCAGGGAACCTGGAAACACCATATATTTT; CDR3: CASSVGREPGNTIYF
size: NA; J: TRBJ2-5; D: NA; V: TRBV7-8; DNA: TGTGCCAGCAGCTTAAGAGGGGGGGCCAGTGTGATAAAGACCCAGTACTTC; CDR3: CASSLRGGASVIKTQYF
size: NA; J: TRBJ2-1; D: NA; V: TRBV3-1/TRBV3-2; DNA: TGTGCCAGCAGCCACGACTACGCTCAGCAGTTCTTC; CDR3: CASSHDYAQQFF